Given below is one TCR beta chain in context. Profiling relied on immunoSEQ multiplex PCR, and the TCRdb table lists in-frame clones only, not all of them. The table records 48,000 or so clones, roughly 77% of them present only once. This record comes from a study of OX40 agonist ivuxolimab in advanced cancers. This CDR3 contains 14 residues. CDR1 is MDHEN, CDR2 SYDVKM, per germline. The V gene end was trimmed by 6 bases and the J gene end by 4 bases; junction bases not matched to a gene: 6. This material consisted of CD4+ or CD8+ T cells sorted from blood, taken in a trial of the OX40 agonist ivuxolimab. V and J are TRBV28 and TRBJ2-3; TRBD1 agrees at 8 bases. The TCR sequence derives from an adult with an advanced solid tumor such as melanoma, head and neck, liver or kidney cancer. The CDR3 reads CASSQDRAADTQYF. CDR3 DNA sequence: TGTGCCAGCAGCCAGGACAGGGCGGCAGATACGCAGTATTTT.